This T cell receptor (beta chain) was recorded in a study of T cell responses to AZD1222 COVID-19 vaccine. Overall study results and limits: Seropositive at baseline were only a handful of AZD1222 recipients. Regions left unmutated in variants are reportedly the target of nearly half of spike-specific TCRs. Receipt of two AZD1222 doses was followed by a rise in Spike-specific TCR breadth and depth.

Sequencing used immunoSEQ multiplex PCR; TCRdb keeps in-frame clones, though not all of them. This sample has about 110,000 clones, with around nine tenths found just once. The CDR3 covers 15 residues. CDR1 is MDHEN, CDR2 SYDVKM, per germline. V gave up 1 base and J gave up 0 bases, with 8 bases separating them. Comments on this clone: As yet, its antigen is unknown.

The rearrangement uses TRBV28 and TRBJ2-3; D remains ambiguous. The TCR sequence derives from an adult in good health. Sequenced material: peripheral blood, taken on day 0 of AZD1222 vaccination. The DNA for the CDR3 is TGTGCCAGCAGTTTATTCCGGCGAAGCACAGATACGCAGTATTTT. Amino acid sequence: CASSLFRRSTDTQYF. The entire variable domain, with the rest obtained from reference TRBV28 and TRBJ2-3, is as follows: DVKVTQSSRYLVKRTGEKVFLECVQDMDHENMFWYRQDPGLGLRLIYFSYDVKMKEKGDIPEGYSVSREKKERFSLILESASTNQTSMYLCASSLFRRSTDTQYFGPGTRLTVL.